This T cell receptor beta chain was identified during a study of blood T cell repertoires in COVID-19. Looking at the study overall: Samples taken during acute and convalescent COVID-19 were collected in the United States, Italy and Spain. T cells, B-cell-depleted T cells, or PBMCs supplied cDNA or gDNA.

The CDR3 is made up of 15 amino acids. CDR1 is SGHTA, CDR2 FQGNSA, per germline. The ends were cut back, 2 bases at V and 6 bases at J, with 17 bases in the middle. Per the original data handling: Amplification from reference gene primers served as the basis for estimated nucleated cell counts. Assay: immunoSEQ multiplex PCR; the TCRdb copy retains only in-frame clones and omits some. D and trimming were read from the DNA, whereas the V and J calls and clone size are those reported in that table. The data show fewer than 85,000 clones, around nine tenths seen once. The rearrangement joins TRBV7-2 to TRBJ2-7; maybe TRBD1 (6 bases). The source of this sequence is a man in his forties or fifties with active COVID-19. Sequencing used peripheral blood. The CDR3 nucleotides are TGTGCCAGCAGCTTATCCCACAGGGATGAGGGCGAGCAGTACTTC. This sequence encodes CASSLSHRDEGEQYF. Variable domain in full (rest from reference TRBV7-2 and TRBJ2-7): GAGVSQSPSNKVTEKGKDVELRCDPISGHTALYWYRQSLGQGLEFLIYFQGNSAPDKSGLPSDRFSAERTGGSVSTLTIQRTQQEDSAVYLCASSLSHRDEGEQYFGPGTRLTVT.